Listed below are T cell receptor beta chains from one sample, sequenced in a study of T cells in tumors after PD-1 blockade. Sequencing used immunoSEQ multiplex PCR; TCRdb keeps in-frame clones, though not all of them. The repertoire holds 60,000 to 70,000 clones, over 65% seen once, with around 5% in the top ten. The material sequenced was PBMCs, taken after anti-PD-1 treatment. Receptors originate from a human donor with basal cell carcinoma. CDR3s include the opening cysteine and the closing phenylalanine or tryptophan. The order of the fields is V gene, J gene, D gene, CDR3 protein. D genes are given only for firm matches.

>TRBV5-6|TRBJ1-2|TRBD1
CASSRTGTTYGYTF
>TRBV27|TRBJ1-1|NA
CASSLSGRVNTEAFF
>TRBV10-1|TRBJ1-2|TRBD1
CASSPGQKYGYTF
>TRBV4-2|TRBJ1-5|NA
CASSRGFSNQPQHF
>TRBV10-3|TRBJ1-1|NA
CAISGSQGLALDTEAFF
>TRBV5-6|TRBJ2-7|TRBD2
CATGGDGSYEQYF
>TRBV2|TRBJ2-4|NA
CASSEELAKNIQYF
>TRBV7-8|TRBJ1-2|NA
CASSLEGGGWYGYTF
>TRBV7-9|TRBJ2-3|TRBD1
CASSKRGQGYTDTQYF
>TRBV5-1|TRBJ2-3|NA
CASSLGGASTDTQYF
>TRBV2|TRBJ1-4|TRBD1
CASSEVSPGQVEKLFF
>TRBV3-1/TRBV3-2|TRBJ2-5|TRBD2
CASSLVPSSGGLQETQYF
>TRBV2|TRBJ1-6|TRBD1
CASSGQATDSPLHF
>TRBV3-1/TRBV3-2|TRBJ1-2|NA
CASSQTDSNYGYTF
>TRBV4-1|TRBJ1-1|NA
CASSQTFRRSPEAFF
>TRBV29-1|TRBJ2-7|TRBD1
CSVAGTVSHEQYF
>TRBV19|TRBJ2-2|NA
CASSTMGTYTGELFF
>TRBV5-4|TRBJ1-2|NA
CASSLPRGDHYGYTF
>TRBV24-1|TRBJ1-4|NA
CATSLLPPAGPTNEKLFF
>TRBV7-9|TRBJ1-4|NA
CASARDGAEKLFF
>TRBV5-5|TRBJ1-1|NA
CASSFRDDTEAFF
>TRBV5-1|TRBJ2-2|TRBD1
CASSWTGHTGELFF
>TRBV5-4|TRBJ1-4|TRBD1
CASSFSTGGNEKLFF
>TRBV7-2|TRBJ2-2|TRBD1
CASSLAGQGAAGELFF
>TRBV7-9|TRBJ2-1|NA
CASSLGGWPHNEQFF
>TRBV5-1|TRBJ1-1|TRBD1
CASSYTGTVKNTEAFF
>TRBV5-4|TRBJ2-7|NA
CASSPRDRSYEQYF
>TRBV6-5|TRBJ2-4|TRBD1
CASSYGQGVSKNIQYF
>TRBV2|TRBJ1-1|NA
CASTPGWNTEAFF
>TRBV30|TRBJ1-5|NA
CAWSKRMYSNQPQHF
>TRBV10-3|TRBJ1-6|NA
CAISEFPQGENSPLHF
>TRBV1|TRBJ2-7|NA
CTSSQDFRSSYEQYF
>TRBV19|TRBJ1-1|NA
CASSSREQNTEAFF
>TRBV6-5|TRBJ1-1|TRBD1
CASSSRGAAFF
>TRBV7-9|TRBJ2-7|NA
CASRVGTSSYEQYF
>TRBV9|TRBJ2-1|TRBD2
CASSIAGTSGSNEQFF
>TRBV24-1|TRBJ2-2|TRBD1
CATSDPRGYTGELFF
>TRBV28|TRBJ2-2|NA
CATTLGGQNTGELFF
>TRBV5-5|TRBJ2-1|NA
CASSFTKQGDYNEQFF
>TRBV19|TRBJ2-5|TRBD2
CASSLAGQQETQYF
>TRBV6-5|TRBJ2-7|NA
CASSYGGGPSYEQYF
>TRBV4-1|TRBJ2-1|NA
CASSQEDIFNEQFF
>TRBV6-5|TRBJ1-2|TRBD1
CASSKGQGGGYTF
>TRBV7-6|TRBJ2-7|TRBD1
CASGPIDRDSYEQYF
>TRBV13|TRBJ1-4|NA
CASSLYGEKLFF
>TRBV28|TRBJ2-3|NA
CASSPSLGAGDTQYF
>TRBV9|TRBJ2-3|NA
CASSQPWDTQYF
>TRBV14|TRBJ2-1|NA
CASSHQTGTPWYNEQFF
>TRBV6-4|TRBJ1-5|TRBD1
CATPNRQGEAGQPQHF
>TRBV2|TRBJ2-7|NA
CASGFLQEQYF
>TRBV6-5|TRBJ1-4|NA
CASSYSSGYNEKLFF
>TRBV20-1|TRBJ2-2|TRBD1
CSASDRGLHTGELFF
>TRBV7-2|TRBJ1-2|TRBD1
CASSYRDRANYGYTF
>TRBV10-3|TRBJ2-2|NA
CAISEQQFFTGELFF
>TRBV28|TRBJ1-2|TRBD1
CASSNGQGAFTYTF